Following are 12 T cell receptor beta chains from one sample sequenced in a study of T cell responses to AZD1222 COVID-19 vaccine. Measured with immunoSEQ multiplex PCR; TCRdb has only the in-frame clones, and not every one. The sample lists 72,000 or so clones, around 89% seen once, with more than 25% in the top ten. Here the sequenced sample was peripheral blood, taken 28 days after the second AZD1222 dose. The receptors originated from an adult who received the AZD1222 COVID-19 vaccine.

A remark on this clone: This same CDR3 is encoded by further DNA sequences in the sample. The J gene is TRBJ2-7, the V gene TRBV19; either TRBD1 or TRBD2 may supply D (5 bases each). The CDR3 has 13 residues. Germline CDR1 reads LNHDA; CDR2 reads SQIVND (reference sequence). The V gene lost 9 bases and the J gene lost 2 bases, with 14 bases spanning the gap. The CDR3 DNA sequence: TGTGCCAGCTCCGGGACGGTTGCCTACGAGCAGTACTTC. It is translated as CASSGTVAYEQYF.

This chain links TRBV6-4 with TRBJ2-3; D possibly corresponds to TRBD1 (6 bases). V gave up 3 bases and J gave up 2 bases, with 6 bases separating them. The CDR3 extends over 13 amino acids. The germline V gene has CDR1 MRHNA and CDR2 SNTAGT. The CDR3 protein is CASSEGATDTQYF. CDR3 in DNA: TGTGCCAGCAGTGAGGGGGCCACAGATACGCAGTATTTT.

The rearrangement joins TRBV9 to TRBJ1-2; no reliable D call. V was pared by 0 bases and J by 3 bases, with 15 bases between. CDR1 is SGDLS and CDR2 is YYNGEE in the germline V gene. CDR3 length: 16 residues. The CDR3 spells CASSVGLRGVDYGYTF. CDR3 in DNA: TGTGCCAGCAGCGTAGGATTGCGTGGGGTGGACTATGGCTACACCTTC.

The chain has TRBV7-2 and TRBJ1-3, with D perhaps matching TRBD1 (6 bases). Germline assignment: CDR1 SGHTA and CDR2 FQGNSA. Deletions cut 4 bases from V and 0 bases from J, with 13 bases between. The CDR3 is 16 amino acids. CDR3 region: CASSSGGQSSGNTIYF. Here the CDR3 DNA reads TGTGCCAGCAGCTCTGGGGGGCAGAGCTCTGGAAACACCATATATTTT.

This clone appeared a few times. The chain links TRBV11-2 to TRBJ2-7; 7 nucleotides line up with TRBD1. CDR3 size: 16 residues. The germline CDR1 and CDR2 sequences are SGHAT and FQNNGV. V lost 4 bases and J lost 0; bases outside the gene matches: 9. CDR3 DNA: TGTGCCAGCAGCTCGAGCTTCCAGGGGGTCTCCTACGAGCAGTACTTC. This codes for CASSSSFQGVSYEQYF.

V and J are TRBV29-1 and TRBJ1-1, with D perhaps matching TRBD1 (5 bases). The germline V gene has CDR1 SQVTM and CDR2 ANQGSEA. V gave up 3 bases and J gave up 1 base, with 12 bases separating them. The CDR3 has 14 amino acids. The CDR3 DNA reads TGCAGCGTTGACGAGAGGGACGGGAACACTGAAGCTTTCTTT. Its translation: CSVDERDGNTEAFF.

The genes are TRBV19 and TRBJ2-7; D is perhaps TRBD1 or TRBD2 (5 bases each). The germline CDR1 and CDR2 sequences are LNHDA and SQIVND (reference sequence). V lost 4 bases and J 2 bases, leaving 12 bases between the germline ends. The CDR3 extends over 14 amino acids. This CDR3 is CASSTRDGPYEQYF. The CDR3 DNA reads TGTGCCAGTAGTACACGGGACGGTCCCTACGAGCAGTACTTC.

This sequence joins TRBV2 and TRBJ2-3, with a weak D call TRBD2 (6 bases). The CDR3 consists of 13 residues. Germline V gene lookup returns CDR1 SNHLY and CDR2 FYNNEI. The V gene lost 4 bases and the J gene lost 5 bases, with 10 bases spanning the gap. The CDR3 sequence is CASSGLGRDTQYF. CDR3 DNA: TGTGCCAGCAGTGGACTAGGAAGAGATACGCAGTATTTT.

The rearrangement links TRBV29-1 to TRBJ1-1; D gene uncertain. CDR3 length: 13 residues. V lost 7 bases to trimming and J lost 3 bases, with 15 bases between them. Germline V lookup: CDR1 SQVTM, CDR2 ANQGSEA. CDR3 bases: TGCAGCGCCCGACACATTGGGGACACTGAAGCTTTCTTT. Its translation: CSARHIGDTEAFF. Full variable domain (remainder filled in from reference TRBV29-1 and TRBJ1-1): SAVISQKPSRDICQRGTSLTIQCQVDSQVTMMFWYRQQPGQSLTLIATANQGSEATYESGFVIDKFPISRPNLTFSTLTVSNMSPEDSSIYLCSARHIGDTEAFFGQGTRLTVV.

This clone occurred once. CDR3 bases: TGTGCCAGCAGTGAGGGGACGGCGTATAATTCACCCCTCCACTTT. Protein product: CASSEGTAYNSPLHF. The chain has TRBV6-4 and TRBJ1-6, with D perhaps TRBD1 (5 bases). CDR1 is MRHNA and CDR2 is SNTAGT in the germline V gene. V lost 3 bases and J 4 bases, leaving 10 bases between the germline ends. The CDR3 runs to 15 residues.

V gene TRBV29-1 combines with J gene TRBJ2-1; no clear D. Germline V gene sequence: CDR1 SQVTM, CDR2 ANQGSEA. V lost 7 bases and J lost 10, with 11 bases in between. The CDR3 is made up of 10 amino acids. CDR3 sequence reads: CSAYLREQFF. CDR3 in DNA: TGCAGCGCTTATTTAAGGGAGCAGTTCTTC.

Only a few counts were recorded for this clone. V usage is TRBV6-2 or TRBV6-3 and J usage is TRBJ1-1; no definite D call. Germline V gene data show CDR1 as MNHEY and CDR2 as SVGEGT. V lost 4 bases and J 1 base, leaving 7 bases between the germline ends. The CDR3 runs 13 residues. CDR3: CASSFLENTEAFF. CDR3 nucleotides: TGTGCCAGCAGTTTTCTCGAGAACACTGAAGCTTTCTTT.